A single sample is the source of the 10 T cell receptor beta chains below, sequenced in a study of blood T cell repertoires in COVID-19 (TCRdb year 2020). Receptor libraries were prepared by the immunoSEQ multiplex PCR assay. Sourced from immuneACCESS, this table was stored by TCRdb with only in-frame sequences that have V and J called. A share of the clones is absent; for the studies checked, an unresolved V gene accounts for under half, and the remainder has no known explanation. The sample includes some 310,000 clones, with around 90% observed a single time. Jointly, the top ten make up 2.9% of the sample. The sequenced sample was peripheral blood. Receptors were obtained from a woman in her thirties with COVID-19, enrolled during active disease.

The V and J genes are TRBV19 and TRBJ1-6; possible D gene TRBD1, 6 bases. With 1 base removed from V and 7 bases from J, the gap between germline ends came to 11 bases. This CDR3 has 15 residues. Germline V gene lookup returns CDR1 LNHDA and CDR2 SQIVND (reference sequence). The CDR3 DNA reads TGTGCCAGTAGTATAGCCGGACAGCAAAATTCACCCCTCCACTTT. It translates to CASSIAGQQNSPLHF.

The chain recombines TRBV29-1 with TRBJ2-7, with D possibly being TRBD1 (6 bases). The CDR3 has 14 residues. Trimming shortened V by 4 bases and J by 1 base, and 14 bases separated the two germline ends. Germline V gene lookup returns CDR1 SQVTM and CDR2 ANQGSEA. The CDR3 nucleotides are TGCAGCGTTGGAGGACAGAGAGGATCCTACGAGCAGTACTTC. It yields the protein CSVGGQRGSYEQYF.

This chain connects TRBV27 to TRBJ1-2, with 7 positions matching TRBD1. The CDR3 is 15 amino acids. The germline CDR1 and CDR2 sequences are MNHEY and SMNVEV (reference sequence). V was pared by 5 bases and J by 7 bases, with 13 bases of the junction left unmatched. The CDR3 here is CASSPITGEGSGYTF. The CDR3 DNA follows: TGTGCCAGCAGTCCGATCACAGGGGAAGGCTCTGGCTACACCTTC.

The chain links TRBV3-1 (or the pseudogene TRBV3-2) to TRBJ2-2, with D unclear. The CDR3 contains 14 residues. Trimming pared 0 bases from V and 3 bases from J, leaving 5 bases between. The germline V gene has CDR1 LGHDT and CDR2 YNNKEL (reference sequence). CDR3 amino acids: CASSQDRDTGELFF. The CDR3 DNA follows: TGTGCCAGCAGCCAAGATCGTGACACCGGGGAGCTGTTTTTT.

This chain links TRBV2 with TRBJ2-1; maybe TRBD1 (5 bases). Germline CDR1 reads SNHLY; CDR2 reads FYNNEI. The CDR3 is 13 residues long. Trimming removed 2 bases at V and 9 bases at J, with 11 bases between. The CDR3 sequence: CASSESQGGEQFF. DNA of the CDR3: TGTGCCAGCAGTGAATCTCAGGGCGGTGAGCAGTTCTTC.

This chain connects TRBV7-2 to TRBJ2-3, with 9 bases fitting TRBD2. Trimming removed 4 bases from V and 11 bases from J; junction bases left unmatched: 7. The germline CDR1 and CDR2 sequences are SGHTA and FQGNSA. This CDR3 comprises 13 residues. The CDR3 sequence: CASSSTTSGRQYF. The CDR3 coding sequence is TGTGCCAGCAGCTCGACGACTAGCGGCAGGCAGTATTTT.

The chain links TRBV19 to TRBJ2-1; 8 bases align to TRBD2. CDR1 is LNHDA and CDR2 is SQIVND in the germline V gene (reference sequence). The CDR3 covers 15 residues. The V segment lost 5 bases and the J segment 2 bases; nucleotides outside the gene matches: 5. The CDR3 DNA reads as TGTGCCAGTAGTCCCTCGGGACTAGCCTACAATGAGCAGTTCTTC. This sequence encodes CASSPSGLAYNEQFF.

The chain couples TRBV11-1 to TRBJ2-2; D not certain. The germline CDR1 and CDR2 sequences are SGHAT and FQDESV (reference sequence). The CDR3 is 13 residues long. The germline V and J ends were trimmed by 3 bases and 7 bases, with 9 bases remaining between them. The CDR3 is CASSLSLGGELFF. The DNA for the CDR3 is TGTGCCAGCAGCTTGAGCCTAGGCGGGGAGCTGTTTTTT.

Regarding this clone: At the DNA level, this CDR3 is encoded by other sequences in the same sample as well. The chain recombines TRBV7-3 with TRBJ2-3, with 9 bases matching TRBD2. Trimming at V came to 3 bases and at J to 0 bases, leaving 1 base not matched to a gene. The CDR3 is 15 amino acids. The V gene's germline CDR1 is SGHTA and CDR2 FQGTGA. CDR3 amino acids: CASSLAGGSTDTQYF. Written as DNA, the CDR3 is TGTGCCAGCAGCTTGGCGGGAGGGAGCACAGATACGCAGTATTTT.

This chain connects TRBV21-1 to TRBJ1-3. TRBV21-1 is classified as a pseudogene. The CDR3 totals 19 residues. This CDR3 is CASSKEGGTRSSSGNTIYF. CDR3 nucleotide sequence: TGTGCCAGCAGCAAAGAAGGCGGCACAAGGTCGAGCTCTGGAAACACCATATATTTT.